Each of the 20 T cell receptor beta chains below was sequenced from the same sample in a study of T-cell memory formation after mild COVID-19. Each CDR3 protein is one row after TCRdb ran MiXCR on the 5' RACE reads. The table includes about 470,000 distinct CDR3 sequences, about 23% detected once. The sample was PBMCs or a T cell subset sorted from them (not recorded which). These receptors were obtained from an adult woman who had mild COVID-19 (a few samples of this study predate the infection). Cell type and time point are not known.

This clonotype appeared a few times. This chain links TRBV7-2 with TRBJ2-3, with 7 bases that match TRBD2. The trim removed 1 base at V and 0 bases at J, leaving 7 bases unmatched. CDR3 size: 17 residues. The germline CDR1 and CDR2 sequences are SGHTA and FQGNSA. Here the CDR3 reads CASSLEASGSSTDTQYF. CDR3 coding DNA: TGTGCCAGCAGCTTAGAGGCTAGCGGTAGTAGCACAGATACGCAGTATTTT.

The J gene is TRBJ1-5, the V gene TRBV20-1, with D uncertain. CDR1 is DFQATT and CDR2 is SNEGSKA in the germline V gene (reference sequence). The V end lost 4 bases, the J end lost 4 bases, and 14 bases lay between the germline ends. CDR3 length: 14 residues. CDR3 bases: TGCAGTGCTACAGACTCGGAAAGGAATCAGCCCCAGCATTTT. Its translation: CSATDSERNQPQHF.

The table lists this clonotype with a few counts. The J gene is TRBJ2-2, the V gene TRBV14; no clear D gene. This CDR3 region has 13 residues. V was pared by 4 bases and J by 6 bases, with 9 bases between. CDR1 and CDR2 (germline): SGHDN, FVKESK. The CDR3 protein is CASSPRIAGELFF. The CDR3 DNA sequence: TGTGCCAGCAGCCCGAGAATAGCCGGGGAGCTGTTTTTT. Looking up the rest from reference TRBV14 and TRBJ2-2 gives the full variable domain: EAGVTQFPSHSVIEKGQTVTLRCDPISGHDNLYWYRRVMGKEIKFLLHFVKESKQDESGMPNNRFLAERTGGTYSTLKVQPAELEDSGVYFCASSPRIAGELFFGEGSRLTVL.

J is TRBJ2-2 and V is TRBV11-2; D is unclear. Trimming removed 5 bases from V and 0 bases from J, with 7 bases in between. This CDR3 comprises 14 residues. The V gene's germline CDR1 is SGHAT and CDR2 FQNNGV. The CDR3 loop reads CASSVRTNTGELFF. The CDR3, as DNA: TGTGCCAGCAGCGTCCGTACGAACACCGGGGAGCTGTTTTTT.

V gene TRBV5-1 combines with J gene TRBJ2-7; 10 positions agree with TRBD1. Per the germline V gene, CDR1 is SGHRS and CDR2 is YFSETQ. The CDR3 sequence is 16 residues long. V lost 3 bases to trimming and J lost 3 bases; unmatched junction nucleotides: 9. This CDR3 reads CASSSGQGIGVYEQYF. The CDR3 DNA is TGCGCCAGCAGCTCGGGACAGGGGATTGGGGTCTACGAGCAGTACTTC. The whole variable domain, remainder taken from reference TRBV5-1 and TRBJ2-7, is KAGVTQTPRYLIKTRGQQVTLSCSPISGHRSVSWYQQTPGQGLQFLFEYFSETQRNKGNFPGRFSGRQFSNSRSEMNVSTLELGDSALYLCASSSGQGIGVYEQYFGPGTRLTVT.

This chain uses TRBV5-1 with TRBJ1-2; no definite D call. There are 15 residues in the CDR3. Germline CDR1 and CDR2: SGHRS and YFSETQ. Trimming pared 0 bases from V and 3 bases from J, leaving 12 bases between. The CDR3 coding sequence is TGCGCCAGCAGCTTGGACAGCCCCAAGGACTATGGCTACACCTTC. Translated: CASSLDSPKDYGYTF.

This chain joins TRBV3-1 and TRBJ2-5; D is ambiguous. Germline CDR1 LGHDT, CDR2 YNNKEL (reference sequence). V shed 4 bases and J shed 5 bases, with 14 bases lying between them. The CDR3 spans 14 residues. The CDR3 loop is CASSPPVSLETQYF. CDR3 bases: TGTGCCAGCAGCCCGCCTGTGAGTTTGGAGACCCAGTACTTC.

The chain uses TRBV18 and TRBJ2-1, with 7 bases lining up with TRBD2. The CDR3 is made up of 16 amino acids. J gave up 4 bases and V 3 bases, and 9 bases lay outside the gene matches. Germline CDR1 is KGHSH and CDR2 is LQKENI. CDR3 residues: CASSPWEGAGYNEQFF. The DNA for the CDR3 is TGTGCCAGCTCACCCTGGGAGGGAGCTGGGTACAATGAGCAGTTCTTC.

The rearrangement joins TRBV16 to TRBJ2-5; 7 nucleotides match TRBD1. The V segment lost 0 bases and the J segment 4 bases; nucleotides outside the gene matches: 8. The CDR3 has 16 amino acids. Germline values: CDR1 KGHSY, CDR2 FQNENV. The CDR3 DNA reads as TGTGCCAGCAGCCAATCCAGGGACAGAGGGGGAGAGACCCAGTACTTC. Amino acids: CASSQSRDRGGETQYF. Based on the CDR3 plus reference TRBV16 and TRBJ2-5, the full variable domain is GEEVAQTPKHLVRGEGQKAKLYCAPIKGHSYVFWYQQVLKNEFKFLISFQNENVFDETGMPKERFSAKCLPNSPCSLEIQATKLEDSAVYFCASSQSRDRGGETQYFGPGTRLLVL.

The chain has TRBV5-1 and TRBJ1-1; D remains ambiguous. Deletions cut 3 bases from V and 2 bases from J, with 14 bases between. Germline V gene sequence: CDR1 SGHRS, CDR2 YFSETQ. The CDR3 runs to 15 residues. As DNA, the CDR3 is TGCGCCAGCAGCTCCGGGGTCCAGCTTAACACTGAAGCTTTCTTT. Its protein product is CASSSGVQLNTEAFF.

This clonotype was seen a few times. This chain links TRBV5-1 with TRBJ2-7; 7 bases line up with TRBD1. CDR1 is SGHRS, CDR2 YFSETQ, per germline. Trimming at V came to 0 bases and at J to 4 bases, leaving 7 bases not matched to a gene. The CDR3 sequence is 15 residues long. This chain's CDR3 is CASSLDVGQFYEQYF. The CDR3 coding sequence is TGCGCCAGCAGCTTGGACGTGGGACAGTTTTACGAGCAGTACTTC.

For the CDR3, the DNA is TGCAGCGACCGGACCGGGACAGTCTCCTACGAGCAGTACTTC. Translation: CSDRTGTVSYEQYF. This sequence joins TRBV29-1 and TRBJ2-7; TRBD1 agrees at 7 bases. This CDR3 contains 14 residues. Germline CDR1 SQVTM, CDR2 ANQGSEA. After removal of 7 bases from V and 0 bases from J, the junction contained 9 bases not matched to a gene.

This clonotype was observed a handful of times. V and J are TRBV12-3 or TRBV12-4 and TRBJ2-7; 8 bases line up with TRBD2. This CDR3 has 13 residues. J was trimmed by 7 bases and V by 7 bases; bases with no gene match: 9. The CDR3 spells CASTSGGAGEQYF. In DNA form, the CDR3 reads TGTGCCAGCACAAGCGGGGGCGCGGGGGAGCAGTACTTC.

The rearrangement links TRBV3-1 to TRBJ2-3; 13 nucleotides line up with TRBD2. The CDR3 has 18 residues. J lost 5 bases, V lost 4 bases, and 12 bases had no gene match. CDR1 and CDR2 from the germline V gene are LGHDT and YNNKEL (reference sequence). Here the CDR3 reads CASSPLGLAGTPRDTQYF. CDR3 nucleotide sequence: TGTGCCAGCAGCCCACTGGGACTAGCGGGAACCCCCAGAGATACGCAGTATTTT.

This chain uses TRBV9 with TRBJ2-1; TRBD2 aligns across 8 bases. The length of the CDR3 is 15 residues. Losses at the gene ends were 4 bases for V and 3 bases for J; bases not matched to a gene: 6. Germline V gene sequence: CDR1 SGDLS, CDR2 YYNGEE. The chain's CDR3 is CASSHTSGVYNEQFF. DNA of the CDR3: TGTGCCAGCAGCCATACTAGCGGAGTCTACAATGAGCAGTTCTTC.

This clonotype was detected only a few times. The genes are TRBV7-9 and TRBJ2-3, with D tentatively TRBD1 or TRBD2 (5 bases each). V was cut by 2 bases and J by 2 bases, with 11 bases left in between. Germline V gene lookup returns CDR1 SEHNR and CDR2 FQNEAQ (reference sequence). The CDR3 runs 15 residues. The chain's CDR3 is CASSLRVGVTDTQYF. CDR3 DNA sequence: TGTGCCAGCAGCTTACGAGTGGGGGTCACAGATACGCAGTATTTT.

This sequence joins TRBV20-1 and TRBJ1-1; no reliable D call. The length of the CDR3 is 15 residues. CDR1 is DFQATT and CDR2 is SNEGSKA in the germline V gene (reference sequence). V shed 6 bases and J shed 1 base, with 18 bases lying between them. In DNA form, the CDR3 reads TGCAGTGCCAGACCCTGGTACAGACAGAACACTGAAGCTTTCTTT. Amino acids: CSARPWYRQNTEAFF.

The V call is TRBV2, the J call TRBJ2-3; 7 bases agree with TRBD1. With V trimmed by 4 bases and J by 4 bases, 8 bases remained unmatched. The CDR3 is made up of 15 amino acids. CDR1 SNHLY and CDR2 FYNNEI come from the germline V gene. In DNA, the CDR3 is TGTGCCAGCAGTGGGGACAGCTCCTGGTCAGATACGCAGTATTTT. It yields the protein CASSGDSSWSDTQYF.

This clonotype was seen a few times. V is TRBV12-3 or TRBV12-4 and J is TRBJ2-1; TRBD1 matches at 8 bases. This CDR3 is built from 14 residues. V was pared by 6 bases and J by 6 bases, with 7 bases of the junction left unmatched. The CDR3 loop reads CASSPTGGINEQFF. CDR3 sequence (DNA): TGTGCCAGCAGCCCCACAGGGGGGATCAATGAGCAGTTCTTC.

The chain employs TRBV3-1 and TRBJ2-2, with 10 bases matching TRBD2. The J segment lost 4 bases and the V segment lost 2 bases, leaving 10 bases of the junction unmatched. The CDR3 runs 18 residues. From germline, CDR1 is LGHDT and CDR2 YNNKEL (reference sequence). Here the CDR3 reads CASSQIGWGLASTGELFF. The CDR3 DNA is TGTGCCAGCAGCCAAATAGGGTGGGGACTAGCGAGCACCGGGGAGCTGTTTTTT. Looking up the rest from reference TRBV3-1 and TRBJ2-2 gives the full variable domain: DTAVSQTPKYLVTQMGNDKSIKCEQNLGHDTMYWYKQDSKKFLKIMFSYNNKELIINETVPNRFSPKSPDKAHLNLHINSLELGDSAVYFCASSQIGWGLASTGELFFGEGSRLTVL.